Listed here are 25 T cell receptor beta chains from one sample, sequenced in a study of shared T cell receptors in the human thymus. TCRdb's copy holds only in-frame clones and misses some; the assay was immunoSEQ multiplex PCR. The sample includes under 700,000 clones, around 78% seen only once; the top ten take less than 0.015%. The same specimen was also included in a second study, on human thymus T cells.

The sample taken for sequencing was thymocytes. The receptors derive from a boy in the first two years of life with a congenital heart defect.

This chain connects TRBV7-8 to TRBJ2-7; 7 bases are shared with TRBD1. Trimming at V came to 5 bases and at J to 6 bases, leaving 10 bases not matched to a gene. The CDR3 covers 14 residues. The germline CDR1 and CDR2 sequences are SGHVS and FQNEAQ. The CDR3 sequence: CASSPWTGGGEQYF. In nucleotides, the CDR3 is TGTGCCAGCAGCCCGTGGACAGGCGGAGGCGAGCAGTACTTC.

The chain carries TRBV4-3 and TRBJ2-5, with TRBD2 as a possible D gene (5 bases). V shed 0 bases and J shed 3 bases, with 17 bases lying between them. The length of the CDR3 is 17 residues. Germline CDR1 reads LGHNA; CDR2 reads YSLEER. The chain's CDR3 is CASSQEPPPTREETQYF. The CDR3 DNA reads TGCGCCAGCAGCCAAGAGCCCCCCCCAACGCGGGAAGAGACCCAGTACTTC.

This clone was observed once. The chain joins TRBV2 to TRBJ2-7, with D possibly being TRBD1 (6 bases). Germline CDR1 is SNHLY and CDR2 is FYNNEI. V lost 4 bases to trimming and J lost 5 bases, with 18 bases between them. The CDR3 runs to 15 residues. The CDR3 sequence: CASSAFRDTADEQYF. In DNA, the CDR3 is TGTGCCAGCAGTGCTTTCCGGGACACCGCCGACGAGCAGTACTTC.

The chain uses TRBV28 and TRBJ1-2; D unclear. V was clipped by 2 bases and J by 4 bases, with 11 bases between them. This CDR3 contains 14 residues. CDR1 and CDR2 (germline): MDHEN, SYDVKM. The CDR3 DNA is TGTGCCAGCAGTTTAGGCTCACGGGGCTATGGCTACACCTTC. Encoded protein: CASSLGSRGYGYTF.

The V gene is TRBV19, the J gene TRBJ2-1; no clear D gene. This CDR3 has 15 amino acids. Per germline, CDR1 LNHDA and CDR2 SQIVND (reference sequence). The ends were cut back, 8 bases at V and 0 bases at J, with 14 bases in the middle. CDR3 protein: CASGRVSSSYNEQFF. Here the CDR3 DNA reads TGTGCCAGTGGTAGAGTAAGTAGCTCCTACAATGAGCAGTTCTTC.

J is TRBJ2-7 and V is TRBV10-3, with 12 bases aligning to TRBD2. The junction had 10 bases not matched to a gene; V was cut back by 0 bases and J by 4 bases. The CDR3 length is 18 residues. Germline V gene data show CDR1 as ENHRY and CDR2 as SYGVKD. The CDR3 protein is CAISESTSGSPPLYEQYF. CDR3 in DNA: TGTGCCATCAGTGAGTCGACTAGCGGGAGCCCACCCCTATACGAGCAGTACTTC.

The J gene is TRBJ2-1, the V gene TRBV7-7; TRBD2 matches 11 bases. The CDR3 sequence is 13 residues long. V lost 10 bases, J lost 7 bases, and 6 bases stayed unmatched. CDR1 is SSHAT and CDR2 is FNYEAQ in the germline V gene (reference sequence). The CDR3 loop reads CATIAGGYNEQFF. The CDR3, as DNA: TGTGCCACCATAGCGGGAGGGTATAATGAGCAGTTCTTC.

The table lists this clone with a few counts. For the CDR3, the DNA is TGTGCCAGCAGTTTCTTCTCAGGGGGATTCCGCTACGAGCAGTACTTC. Protein sequence: CASSFFSGGFRYEQYF. This chain connects TRBV27 to TRBJ2-7, with 7 nucleotides matching TRBD1. The germline CDR1 and CDR2 sequences are MNHEY and SMNVEV (reference sequence). The V segment lost 3 bases and the J segment 3 bases; nucleotides outside the gene matches: 11. The CDR3 is made up of 16 amino acids.

J is TRBJ2-2 and V is TRBV29-1; D perhaps matches TRBD2 (6 bases). The CDR3 is made up of 13 amino acids. Trimming shortened V by 4 bases and J by 1 base, and 7 bases separated the two germline ends. CDR1 is SQVTM, CDR2 ANQGSEA, per germline. The CDR3 region is CSVGGENTGELFF. In nucleotides, the CDR3 is TGCAGCGTTGGCGGGGAGAACACCGGGGAGCTGTTTTTT.

This chain connects TRBV29-1 to TRBJ2-3; TRBD1 agrees at 7 bases. V dropped 4 bases and J dropped 0; count of bases not matched to a gene: 7. The CDR3 consists of 15 residues. Germline loops: CDR1 SQVTM, CDR2 ANQGSEA. Here the CDR3 reads CSVGDRYSSTDTQYF. Written as DNA, the CDR3 is TGCAGCGTTGGGGACAGATACTCTAGCACAGATACGCAGTATTTT.

DNA of the CDR3: TGTGCCAGCAGTCCCCCGTCGGATACGCAGTATTTT. It is translated as CASSPPSDTQYF. The chain combines TRBV2 with TRBJ2-3; the D is unclear. The germline V gene has CDR1 SNHLY and CDR2 FYNNEI. This CDR3 contains 12 residues. The V end was cut by 5 bases, the J end by 6 bases, with 9 bases between.

V gene TRBV7-3 combines with J gene TRBJ1-1, with D unresolved. Germline V gives CDR1 SGHTA, CDR2 FQGTGA. V lost 4 bases and J lost 8, with 17 bases in between. The CDR3 loop spans 14 amino acids. CDR3 in amino acids: CASSSGGTGKEAFF. The CDR3 DNA follows: TGTGCCAGCAGCTCCGGAGGTACGGGTAAAGAAGCTTTCTTT.

The genes are TRBV28 and TRBJ2-7, with D possibly matching TRBD2 (7 bases). Germline assignment: CDR1 MDHEN and CDR2 SYDVKM. The CDR3 covers 16 residues. Trimming pared 6 bases from V and 3 bases from J, leaving 21 bases between. CDR3 protein: CASRPAGGGRFYEQYF. CDR3 coding DNA: TGTGCCAGCAGGCCCGCCGGGGGCGGGAGATTCTACGAGCAGTACTTC.

This chain connects TRBV7-9 to TRBJ2-7; D perhaps matches TRBD1 (6 bases). CDR1 is SEHNR, CDR2 FQNEAQ, per germline (reference sequence). The ends were cut back, 0 bases at V and 2 bases at J, with 14 bases in the middle. The CDR3 is 16 residues long. The CDR3 nucleotides read TGTGCCAGCAGCTTAGCAAAAGGGGGAAATCCCTACGAGCAGTACTTC. Protein sequence: CASSLAKGGNPYEQYF.

The table lists this clone with a few counts. This chain's CDR3 is CASSQDRGGRAEETQYF. CDR3 DNA: TGCGCCAGCAGCCAAGATCGGGGCGGGAGGGCAGAAGAGACCCAGTACTTC. J is TRBJ2-5 and V is TRBV4-1; 9 nucleotides line up with TRBD2. Germline lookup yields CDR1 MGHRA and CDR2 YSYEKL. V lost 0 bases and J lost 3; bases outside the gene matches: 8. The CDR3 spans 17 residues.

The V and J genes are TRBV2 and TRBJ2-7; D might be TRBD1 (5 bases). In germline, CDR1 is SNHLY, CDR2 FYNNEI. With 7 bases removed from V and 7 bases from J, the gap between germline ends came to 17 bases. The length of the CDR3 is 13 residues. The CDR3 region has the DNA TGTGCCAGCAAAGGGGCCCGGTTGGAAGAGCAGTACTTC. Translating it yields CASKGARLEEQYF.

This clone was detected a few times. This chain joins TRBV19 and TRBJ2-7; a possible D gene is TRBD2 (5 bases). The V and J ends lost 5 bases and 1 base respectively, with 18 bases between them. Germline assignment: CDR1 LNHDA and CDR2 SQIVND (reference sequence). The length of the CDR3 is 16 residues. The CDR3 sequence is CASSGRDRAASYEQYF. CDR3 DNA: TGTGCCAGTAGTGGGAGAGACCGGGCCGCTTCCTACGAGCAGTACTTC.

V usage is TRBV7-9 and J usage is TRBJ2-7; D unclear. Trimming cost V 5 bases and J 5 bases, with 19 bases left between them. CDR1 is SEHNR, CDR2 FQNEAQ, per germline (reference sequence). The CDR3 has 15 residues. This CDR3 is CASSPSGWALHEQYF. The CDR3 DNA sequence: TGTGCCAGCAGCCCCTCTGGTTGGGCTCTCCACGAGCAGTACTTC.

V is TRBV15 and J is TRBJ1-1; 8 bases fit TRBD1. CDR1 is LNHNV and CDR2 is YYDKDF in the germline V gene (reference sequence). This CDR3 contains 16 residues. J lost 0 bases, V lost 5 bases, and 8 bases had no gene match. The CDR3 loop reads CATSVPRTGMNTEAFF. CDR3 coding DNA: TGTGCCACCAGCGTCCCTCGGACAGGGATGAACACTGAAGCTTTCTTT.

The rearrangement joins TRBV6-6 to TRBJ2-1, with a possible D match to TRBD2 (5 bases). The germline V gene encodes CDR1 MNHNY and CDR2 SVGAGI (reference sequence). The CDR3 has 13 residues. Trimming removed 7 bases at V and 8 bases at J, with 15 bases between. DNA of the CDR3: TGTGCCAGCACCATAGAGGGTAGTCATGAGCAGTTCTTC. This encodes CASTIEGSHEQFF.

The V call is TRBV27, the J call TRBJ2-5, with D maybe TRBD2 (6 bases). The CDR3 runs 14 residues. Germline V gives CDR1 MNHEY, CDR2 SMNVEV (reference sequence). Trimming shortened V by 6 bases and J by 4 bases, and 15 bases separated the two germline ends. CDR3: CASSWGPGGETQYF. The CDR3 region has the DNA TGTGCCAGCAGCTGGGGTCCCGGGGGAGAGACCCAGTACTTC.

This clone is a singleton in its sample. The chain uses TRBV4-3 and TRBJ2-7, with 7 bases fitting TRBD2. CDR3 size: 17 residues. From germline, CDR1 is LGHNA and CDR2 YSLEER. With 4 bases clipped from V and 5 bases from J, the junction kept 17 bases outside the gene matches. CDR3 DNA sequence: TGCGCCAGCAGCCCGGCCTCGGGGGGAGGCCCCTTAAACGAGCAGTACTTC. Its translation is CASSPASGGGPLNEQYF.

V gene TRBV28 combines with J gene TRBJ1-4; the D gene is possibly TRBD1 (5 bases). V was shortened by 4 bases and J by 6 bases, with 15 bases between the two germline ends. CDR3 length equals 15 residues. Germline-derived CDR1 and CDR2 are MDHEN and SYDVKM. As DNA, the CDR3 is TGTGCCAGCAGTTATTTGTGGCAGGGCGATGAAAAACTGTTTTTT. Protein: CASSYLWQGDEKLFF.

This rearrangement joins TRBV5-6 to TRBJ2-3, with 7 positions matching TRBD1. This CDR3 has 16 residues. The germline gives CDR1 SGHDT, CDR2 YYEEEE. Trimming at V came to 2 bases and at J to 3 bases, leaving 9 bases not matched to a gene. The CDR3 sequence: CASSFKQGNCTDTQYF. Written as DNA, the CDR3 is TGTGCCAGCAGCTTTAAACAGGGGAACTGTACAGATACGCAGTATTTT.

The chain carries TRBV6-8 and TRBJ2-2, with 9 bases fitting TRBD2. CDR3 length: 16 amino acids. J lost 0 bases, V lost 6 bases, and 5 bases had no gene match. Germline assignment: CDR1 MNHGY and CDR2 SAAAGT. The DNA for the CDR3 is TGTGCCAGCAGGCGACTAGCGGCACCGAACACCGGGGAGCTGTTTTTT. It codes for CASRRLAAPNTGELFF.